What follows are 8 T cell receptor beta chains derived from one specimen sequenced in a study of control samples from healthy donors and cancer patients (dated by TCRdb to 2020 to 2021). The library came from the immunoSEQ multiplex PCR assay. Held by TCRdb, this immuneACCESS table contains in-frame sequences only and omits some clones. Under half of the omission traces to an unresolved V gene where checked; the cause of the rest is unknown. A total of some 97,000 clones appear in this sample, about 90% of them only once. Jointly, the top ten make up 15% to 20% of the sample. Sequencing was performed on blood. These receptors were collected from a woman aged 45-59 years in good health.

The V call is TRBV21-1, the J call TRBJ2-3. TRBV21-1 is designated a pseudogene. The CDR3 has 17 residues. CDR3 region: CASSKAGYVFDTDTQYF. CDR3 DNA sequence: TGTGCCAGCAGCAAAGCGGGGTATGTTTTCGATACAGATACGCAGTATTTT.

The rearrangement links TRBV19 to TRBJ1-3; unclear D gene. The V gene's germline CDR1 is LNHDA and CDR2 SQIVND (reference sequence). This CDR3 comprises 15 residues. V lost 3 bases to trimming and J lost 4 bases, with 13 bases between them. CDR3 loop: CASSISEGGGNTIYF. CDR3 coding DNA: TGTGCCAGTAGTATCTCCGAGGGCGGCGGAAACACCATATATTTT.

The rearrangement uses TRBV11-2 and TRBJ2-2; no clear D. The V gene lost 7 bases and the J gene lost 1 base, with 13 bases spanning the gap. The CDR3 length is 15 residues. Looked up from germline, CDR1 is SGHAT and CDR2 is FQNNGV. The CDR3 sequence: CASTPVGQNTGELFF. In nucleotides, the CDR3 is TGTGCCAGCACCCCGGTAGGGCAGAACACCGGGGAGCTGTTTTTT.

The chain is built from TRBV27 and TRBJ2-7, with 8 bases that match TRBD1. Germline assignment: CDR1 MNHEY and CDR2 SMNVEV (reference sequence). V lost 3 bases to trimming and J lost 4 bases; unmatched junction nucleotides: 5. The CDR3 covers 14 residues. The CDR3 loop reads CASSLGGQGYEQYV. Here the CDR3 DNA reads TGTGCCAGCAGTTTGGGAGGACAGGGATACGAGCAGTACGTC.

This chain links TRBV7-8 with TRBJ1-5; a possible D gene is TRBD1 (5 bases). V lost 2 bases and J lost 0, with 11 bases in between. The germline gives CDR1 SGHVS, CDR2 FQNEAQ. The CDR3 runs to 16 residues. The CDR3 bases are TGTGCCAGCAGCTTATCCAGGGACTATAGCAATCAGCCCCAGCATTTT. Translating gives CASSLSRDYSNQPQHF.

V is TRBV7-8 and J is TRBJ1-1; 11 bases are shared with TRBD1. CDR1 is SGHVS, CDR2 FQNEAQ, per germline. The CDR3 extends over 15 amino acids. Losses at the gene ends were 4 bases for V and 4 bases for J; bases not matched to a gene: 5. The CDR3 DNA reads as TGTGCCAGCAGCTCGGGGGACAGGGGGTTCACTGAAGCTTTCTTT. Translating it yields CASSSGDRGFTEAFF. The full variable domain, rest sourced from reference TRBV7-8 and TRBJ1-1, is GAGVSQSPRYKVAKRGQDVALRCDPISGHVSLFWYQQALGQGPEFLTYFQNEAQLDKSGLPSDRFFAERPEGSVSTLKIQRTQQEDSAVYLCASSSGDRGFTEAFFGQGTRLTVV.

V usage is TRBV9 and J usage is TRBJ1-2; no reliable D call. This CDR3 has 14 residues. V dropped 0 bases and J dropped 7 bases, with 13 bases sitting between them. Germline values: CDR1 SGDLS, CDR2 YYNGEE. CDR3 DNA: TGTGCCAGCAGCGTAGCTACGTACCTGGGTGGCTACACCTTC. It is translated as CASSVATYLGGYTF.

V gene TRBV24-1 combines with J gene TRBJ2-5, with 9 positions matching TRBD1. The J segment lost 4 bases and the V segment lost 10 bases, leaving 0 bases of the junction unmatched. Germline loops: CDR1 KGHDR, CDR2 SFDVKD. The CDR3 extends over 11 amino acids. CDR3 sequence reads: CATTGGETQYF. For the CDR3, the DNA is TGTGCCACGACAGGGGGAGAGACCCAGTACTTC.